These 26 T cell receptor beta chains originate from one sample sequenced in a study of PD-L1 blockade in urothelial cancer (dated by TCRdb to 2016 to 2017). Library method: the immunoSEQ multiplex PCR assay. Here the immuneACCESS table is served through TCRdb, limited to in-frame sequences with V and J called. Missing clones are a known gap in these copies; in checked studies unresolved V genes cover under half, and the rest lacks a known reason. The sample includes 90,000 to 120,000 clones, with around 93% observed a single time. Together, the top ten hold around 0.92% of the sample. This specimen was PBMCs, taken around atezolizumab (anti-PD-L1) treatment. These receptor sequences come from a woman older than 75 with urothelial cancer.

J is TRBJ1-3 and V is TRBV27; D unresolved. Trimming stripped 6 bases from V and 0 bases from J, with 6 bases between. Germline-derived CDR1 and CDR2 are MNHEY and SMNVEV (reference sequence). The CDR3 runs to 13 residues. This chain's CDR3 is CASRSASGNTIYF. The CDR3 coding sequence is TGTGCCAGCAGGAGCGCCTCTGGAAACACCATATATTTT.

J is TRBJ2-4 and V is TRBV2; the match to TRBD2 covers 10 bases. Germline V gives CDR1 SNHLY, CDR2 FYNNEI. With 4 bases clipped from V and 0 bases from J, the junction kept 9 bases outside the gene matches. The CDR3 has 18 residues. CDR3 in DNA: TGTGCCAGCAGTGTAACAGCGGGAGGGATACTAGCCAAAAACATTCAGTACTTC. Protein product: CASSVTAGGILAKNIQYF.

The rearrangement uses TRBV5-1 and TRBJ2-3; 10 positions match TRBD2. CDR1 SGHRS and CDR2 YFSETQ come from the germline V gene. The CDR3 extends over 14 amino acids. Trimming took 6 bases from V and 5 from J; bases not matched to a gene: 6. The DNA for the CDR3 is TGCGCCAGCAATCTAGCGGGAGAATTAGATACGCAGTATTTT. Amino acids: CASNLAGELDTQYF.

The DNA of the CDR3 is TGCAGCGTTGTTGGGGGGGCGGAAAAACTGTTTTTT. This gives the protein CSVVGGAEKLFF. The chain uses TRBV29-1 and TRBJ1-4, with a weak D call TRBD1 (6 bases). The CDR3 is 12 amino acids. Trimming shortened V by 4 bases and J by 8 bases, and 11 bases separated the two germline ends. Per germline, CDR1 SQVTM and CDR2 ANQGSEA.

CDR3 residues: CAWSSPLARTGDGYTF. As DNA, the CDR3 is TGTGCCTGGAGTTCTCCCCTCGCGAGGACAGGGGATGGCTACACCTTC. This chain links TRBV30 with TRBJ1-2; 9 bases line up with TRBD1. V trimming: 2 bases; J trimming: 6 bases; junction bases outside the gene matches: 13. This CDR3 has 16 amino acids. CDR1 is GTSNPN, CDR2 SVGIG, per germline (reference sequence). Based on the CDR3 plus reference TRBV30 and TRBJ1-2, the full variable domain is SQTIHQWPATLVQPVGSPLSLECTVEGTSNPNLYWYRQAAGRGLQLLFYSVGIGQISSEVPQNLSASRPQDRQFILSSKKLLLSDSGFYLCAWSSPLARTGDGYTFGSGTRLTVV.

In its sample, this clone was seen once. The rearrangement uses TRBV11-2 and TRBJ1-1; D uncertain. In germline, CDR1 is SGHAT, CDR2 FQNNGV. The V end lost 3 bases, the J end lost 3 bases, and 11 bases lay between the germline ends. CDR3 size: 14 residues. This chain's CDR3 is CASSFWGVDTEAFF. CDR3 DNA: TGTGCCAGCAGCTTCTGGGGAGTGGACACTGAAGCTTTCTTT.

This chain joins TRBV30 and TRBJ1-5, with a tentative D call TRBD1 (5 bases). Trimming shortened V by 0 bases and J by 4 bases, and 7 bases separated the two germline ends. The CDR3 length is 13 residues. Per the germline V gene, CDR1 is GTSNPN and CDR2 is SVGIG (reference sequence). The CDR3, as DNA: TGTGCCTGGAGTGTAGACAGAAATCAGCCCCAGCATTTT. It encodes CAWSVDRNQPQHF. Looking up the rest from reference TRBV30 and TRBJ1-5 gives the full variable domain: SQTIHQWPATLVQPVGSPLSLECTVEGTSNPNLYWYRQAAGRGLQLLFYSVGIGQISSEVPQNLSASRPQDRQFILSSKKLLLSDSGFYLCAWSVDRNQPQHFGDGTRLSIL.

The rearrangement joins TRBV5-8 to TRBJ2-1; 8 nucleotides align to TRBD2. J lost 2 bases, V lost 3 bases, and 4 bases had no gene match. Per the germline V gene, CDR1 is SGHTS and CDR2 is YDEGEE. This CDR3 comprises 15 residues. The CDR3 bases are TGTGCCAGCAGCTCGGGACTAGAAACCTACAATGAGCAGTTCTTC. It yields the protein CASSSGLETYNEQFF.

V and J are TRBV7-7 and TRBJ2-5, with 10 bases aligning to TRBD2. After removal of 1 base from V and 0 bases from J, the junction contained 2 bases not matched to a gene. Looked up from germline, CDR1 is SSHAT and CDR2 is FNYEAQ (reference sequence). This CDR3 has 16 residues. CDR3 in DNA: TGTGCCAGCAGCTTAGAACTAGCGGGAAACCAAGAGACCCAGTACTTC. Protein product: CASSLELAGNQETQYF.

CDR3 nucleotide sequence: TGCGCCAGCAGCTTGCAGGGATCGTACAATGAGCAGTTCTTC. It specifies CASSLQGSYNEQFF. The chain is built from TRBV5-1 and TRBJ2-1, with D perhaps TRBD1 (5 bases). Germline V gene lookup returns CDR1 SGHRS and CDR2 YFSETQ. This CDR3 contains 14 residues. V lost 1 base and J lost 4, with 9 bases in between.

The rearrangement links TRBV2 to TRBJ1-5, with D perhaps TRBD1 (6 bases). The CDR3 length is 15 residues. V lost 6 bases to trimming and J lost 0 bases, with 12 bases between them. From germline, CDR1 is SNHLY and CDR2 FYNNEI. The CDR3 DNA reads TGTGCCAGCAGCCCCGGGACACTTAGCAATCAGCCCCAGCATTTT. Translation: CASSPGTLSNQPQHF.

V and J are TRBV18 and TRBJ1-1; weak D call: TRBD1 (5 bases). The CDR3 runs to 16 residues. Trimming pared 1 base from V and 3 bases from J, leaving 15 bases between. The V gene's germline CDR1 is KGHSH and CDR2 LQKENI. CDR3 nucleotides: TGTGCCAGCTCACCACGGGCGCAGGGTGGACACACTGAAGCTTTCTTT. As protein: CASSPRAQGGHTEAFF.

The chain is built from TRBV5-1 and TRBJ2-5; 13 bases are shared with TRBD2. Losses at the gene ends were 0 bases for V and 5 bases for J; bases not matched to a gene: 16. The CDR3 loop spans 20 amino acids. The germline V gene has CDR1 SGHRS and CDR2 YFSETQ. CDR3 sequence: CASSLGTSGSIIEILETQYF. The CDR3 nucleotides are TGCGCCAGCAGCTTGGGGACTAGCGGGAGCATAATCGAAATTTTGGAGACCCAGTACTTC.

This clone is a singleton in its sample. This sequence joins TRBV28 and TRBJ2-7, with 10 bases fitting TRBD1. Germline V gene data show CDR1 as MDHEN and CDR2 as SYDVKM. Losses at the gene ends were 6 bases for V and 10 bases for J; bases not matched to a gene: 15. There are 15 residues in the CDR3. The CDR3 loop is CASSIQATGGEKQYF. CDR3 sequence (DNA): TGTGCCAGCAGCATCCAGGCGACAGGGGGCGAAAAACAGTACTTC.

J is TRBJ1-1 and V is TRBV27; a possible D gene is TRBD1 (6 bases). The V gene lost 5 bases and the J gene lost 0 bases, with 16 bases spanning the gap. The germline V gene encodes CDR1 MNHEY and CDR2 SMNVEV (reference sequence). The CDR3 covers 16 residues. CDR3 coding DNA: TGTGCCAGCAGTACACAGGGCTTCGGTATGAACACTGAAGCTTTCTTT. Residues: CASSTQGFGMNTEAFF.

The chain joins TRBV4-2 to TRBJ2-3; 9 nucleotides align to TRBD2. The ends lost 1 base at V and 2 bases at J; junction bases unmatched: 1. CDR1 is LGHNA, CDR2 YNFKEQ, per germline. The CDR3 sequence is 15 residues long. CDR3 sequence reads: CASSQASGTTDTQYF. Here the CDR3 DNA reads TGTGCCAGCAGCCAAGCTAGCGGGACCACAGATACGCAGTATTTT.

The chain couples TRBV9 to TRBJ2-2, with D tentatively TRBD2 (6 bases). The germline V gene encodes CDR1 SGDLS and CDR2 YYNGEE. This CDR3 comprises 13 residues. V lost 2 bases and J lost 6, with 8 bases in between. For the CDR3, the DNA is TGTGCCAGCAGCGTGGAGGGCTCCGGGGAGCTGTTTTTT. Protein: CASSVEGSGELFF.

As DNA, the CDR3 is TGCGCCAGCAGCCTCCGAGTGGAGAGGGATTACGAGCAGTACTTC. The encoded protein is CASSLRVERDYEQYF. This chain uses TRBV10-2 with TRBJ2-7; a weak D match, TRBD2 (5 bases). The CDR3 runs to 15 residues. Trimming shortened V by 6 bases and J by 4 bases, and 19 bases separated the two germline ends. The germline gives CDR1 WSHSY, CDR2 SAAADI.

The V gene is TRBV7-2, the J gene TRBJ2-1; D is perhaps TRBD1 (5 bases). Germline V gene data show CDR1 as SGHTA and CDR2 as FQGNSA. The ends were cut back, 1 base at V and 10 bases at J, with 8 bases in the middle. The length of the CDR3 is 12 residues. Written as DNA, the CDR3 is TGTGCCAGCAGCTTAGACAGGAGCGAGCAGTTCTTC. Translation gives CASSLDRSEQFF.

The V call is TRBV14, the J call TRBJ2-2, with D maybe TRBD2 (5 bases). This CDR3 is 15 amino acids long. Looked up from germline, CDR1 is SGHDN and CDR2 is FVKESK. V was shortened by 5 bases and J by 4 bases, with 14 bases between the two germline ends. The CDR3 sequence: CASSGNIGGTGELFF. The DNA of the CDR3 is TGTGCCAGCAGCGGAAACATCGGAGGCACCGGGGAGCTGTTTTTT.

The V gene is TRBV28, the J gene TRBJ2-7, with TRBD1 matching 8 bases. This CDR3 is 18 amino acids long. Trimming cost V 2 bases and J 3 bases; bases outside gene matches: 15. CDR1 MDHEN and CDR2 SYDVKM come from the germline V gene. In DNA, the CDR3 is TGTGCCAGCAGTTTAGGGCGTCGGACAGGGTACCTACGCTACGAGCAGTACTTC. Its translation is CASSLGRRTGYLRYEQYF.

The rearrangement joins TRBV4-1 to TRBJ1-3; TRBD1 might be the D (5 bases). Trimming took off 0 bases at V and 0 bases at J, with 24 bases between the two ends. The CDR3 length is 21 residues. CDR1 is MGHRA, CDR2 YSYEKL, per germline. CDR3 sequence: CASSQDAVRAGNLLSGNTIYF. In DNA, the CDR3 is TGCGCCAGCAGCCAAGATGCCGTCCGGGCAGGGAATCTCCTCTCTGGAAACACCATATATTTT.

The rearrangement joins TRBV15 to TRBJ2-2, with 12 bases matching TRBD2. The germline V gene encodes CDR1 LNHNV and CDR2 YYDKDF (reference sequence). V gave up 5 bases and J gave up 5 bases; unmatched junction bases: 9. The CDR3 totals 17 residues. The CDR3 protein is CATSGGLAGKSTGELFF. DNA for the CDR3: TGTGCCACCAGCGGTGGACTAGCGGGAAAAAGTACCGGGGAGCTGTTTTTT.

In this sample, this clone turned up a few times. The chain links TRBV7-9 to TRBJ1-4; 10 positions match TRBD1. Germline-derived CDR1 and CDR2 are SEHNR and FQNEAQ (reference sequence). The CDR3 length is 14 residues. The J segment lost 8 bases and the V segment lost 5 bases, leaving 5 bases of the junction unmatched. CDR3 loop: CASSLGQGVEKLFF. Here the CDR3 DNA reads TGTGCCAGCAGCCTAGGACAGGGGGTGGAAAAACTGTTTTTT. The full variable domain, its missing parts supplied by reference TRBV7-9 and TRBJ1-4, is DTGVSQNPRHKITKRGQNVTFRCDPISEHNRLYWYRQTLGQGPEFLTYFQNEAQLEKSRLLSDRFSAERPKGSFSTLEIQRTEQGDSAMYLCASSLGQGVEKLFFGSGTQLSVL.

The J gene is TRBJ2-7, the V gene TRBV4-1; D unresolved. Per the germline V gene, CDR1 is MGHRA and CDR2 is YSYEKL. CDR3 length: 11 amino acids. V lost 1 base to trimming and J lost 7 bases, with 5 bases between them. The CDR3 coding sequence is TGCGCCAGCAGCCAAGTCGGGGAGCAGTACTTC. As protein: CASSQVGEQYF.

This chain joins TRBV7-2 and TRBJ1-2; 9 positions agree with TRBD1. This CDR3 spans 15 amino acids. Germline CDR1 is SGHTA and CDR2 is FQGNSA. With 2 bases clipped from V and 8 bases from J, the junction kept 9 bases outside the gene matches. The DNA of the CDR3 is TGTGCCAGCAGCTTACAATCTGGGACAGGGAGCGGCTACACCTTC. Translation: CASSLQSGTGSGYTF.